The 2 T cell receptor beta chains listed next were all sequenced from one sample in a study of blood T cell repertoires in COVID-19 (dated by TCRdb to 2020 to 2022). Libraries were built with the immunoSEQ multiplex PCR assay. Here the immuneACCESS table is served through TCRdb, limited to in-frame sequences with V and J called. Missing clones are a known gap in these copies; in checked studies unresolved V genes cover under half, and the rest lacks a known reason. The sample has 200,000 to 300,000 clones on record, around 90% of them singletons. Around 6.9% of the sample belongs to the ten largest clones. The sequenced sample was peripheral blood. The receptors derive from a man aged 55 to 70 who had recovered from COVID-19.

This chain uses TRBV28 with TRBJ2-3, with TRBD2 matching 11 bases. Germline values: CDR1 MDHEN, CDR2 SYDVKM. V was clipped by 7 bases and J by 5 bases; unmatched bases: 8. The CDR3 has 15 residues. This CDR3 is CASTPGLAAKDTQYF. The CDR3 DNA reads as TGTGCCAGCACCCCGGGACTAGCGGCGAAAGATACGCAGTATTTT.

V gene TRBV6-5 combines with J gene TRBJ2-3; a possible D gene is TRBD1 (6 bases). The CDR3 contains 15 residues. The germline CDR1 and CDR2 sequences are MNHEY and SVGAGI. Trimming took 5 bases from V and 3 from J, leaving 15 bases between them. The CDR3 protein is CASSRQAVRTDTQYF. In DNA form, the CDR3 reads TGTGCCAGCAGTCGACAGGCCGTCAGAACAGATACGCAGTATTTT.